This passage covers 17 T cell receptor beta chains from one sample sequenced in a study of OX40 agonist ivuxolimab in advanced cancers. Clones were read by immunoSEQ multiplex PCR, and TCRdb kept only the in-frame ones, dropping some. The sample contains roughly 76,000 clones, 70% to 90% of which appear only once. The sample consisted of CD4+ or CD8+ T cells sorted from blood, taken in a trial of the OX40 agonist ivuxolimab. All receptors derive from an adult with an advanced solid tumor such as melanoma, head and neck, liver or kidney cancer.

The chain is built from TRBV4-1 and TRBJ1-6, with D perhaps matching TRBD1 (5 bases). The V and J ends lost 9 bases and 6 bases respectively, with 15 bases between them. Looked up from germline, CDR1 is MGHRA and CDR2 is YSYEKL. The CDR3 consists of 14 residues. The CDR3 bases are TGCGCCAGTTCGGGGGGGGAGTTTAATTCACCCCTCCACTTT. It is translated as CASSGGEFNSPLHF.

In regard to this clone: A read error may account for a junction end that differs from germline. The J gene is TRBJ2-7, the V gene TRBV4-1; 8 nucleotides line up with TRBD1. The length of the CDR3 is 15 residues. CDR1 MGHRA and CDR2 YSYEKL come from the germline V gene. CDR3 sequence reads: CASSKEFRTGNKQYF. CDR3 nucleotides: TGCGCCAGCAGCAAAGAGTTCAGGACAGGGAACAAGCAGTACTTC.

This chain links TRBV19 with TRBJ1-4, with 8 nucleotides matching TRBD1. The CDR3 has 14 residues. V lost 6 bases, J lost 7 bases, and 7 bases stayed unmatched. In germline, CDR1 is LNHDA, CDR2 SQIVND (reference sequence). The CDR3 DNA reads TGTGCCAGTAGCCCAGGGGGCCGGGTTGAAAAACTGTTTTTT. It yields the protein CASSPGGRVEKLFF.

CDR3 nucleotides: TGTGCCAGCAGCTTAGAGGCGGGGACAGGGGCCAATGAGCAGTTCTTC. Encoded protein: CASSLEAGTGANEQFF. The V and J genes are TRBV7-7 and TRBJ2-1; TRBD1 matches 10 bases. Germline V gives CDR1 SSHAT, CDR2 FNYEAQ (reference sequence). Losses at the gene ends were 1 base for V and 6 bases for J; bases not matched to a gene: 6. The CDR3 totals 16 residues.

The chain joins TRBV4-3 to TRBJ2-5; no reliable D call. Matching the DNA end better, TRBJ2-7 makes the J call doubtful. There are 16 residues in the CDR3. Germline assignment: CDR1 LGHNA and CDR2 YSLEER. The CDR3 region has the DNA TGCGCCAGCAGCCAAGATTCGACTGGTAGCTCCTACGAGCAGTACTTC. Protein product: CASSQDSTGSSYEQYF.

The V call is TRBV2, the J call TRBJ2-7; 7 nucleotides line up with TRBD1. The trim removed 1 base at V and 7 bases at J, leaving 16 bases unmatched. Germline-derived CDR1 and CDR2 are SNHLY and FYNNEI. The CDR3 is made up of 17 amino acids. CDR3 DNA: TGTGCCAGCAGTGAAGTTGGGCGGTTGAGGACAGGTGAAGAGCAGTACTTC. This codes for CASSEVGRLRTGEEQYF. The entire variable domain, with the rest obtained from reference TRBV2 and TRBJ2-7, is as follows: EPEVTQTPSHQVTQMGQEVILRCVPISNHLYFYWYRQILGQKVEFLVSFYNNEISEKSEIFDDQFSVERPDGSNFTLKIRSTKLEDSAMYFCASSEVGRLRTGEEQYFGPGTRLTVT.

The chain recombines TRBV7-6 with TRBJ2-7; D is tentatively TRBD1 or TRBD2 (6 bases each). Germline loops: CDR1 SGHVS, CDR2 FNYEAQ. The CDR3 runs 16 residues. Trimming removed 1 base at V and 0 bases at J, with 13 bases between. The CDR3 here is CASSLGQGGPSYEQYF. Here the CDR3 DNA reads TGTGCCAGCAGCTTAGGACAAGGGGGGCCCTCCTACGAGCAGTACTTC.

The rearrangement joins TRBV7-2 to TRBJ2-3; D is uncertain. The CDR3 contains 13 residues. Germline CDR1 is SGHTA and CDR2 is FQGNSA. V was cut by 5 bases and J by 5 bases, with 11 bases left in between. This chain's CDR3 is CASSRNARDTQYF. The CDR3 nucleotides are TGTGCCAGCAGCCGGAACGCACGAGATACGCAGTATTTT.

The chain is built from TRBV6-1 and TRBJ1-2; 8 nucleotides agree with TRBD1. This CDR3 contains 11 residues. The germline V gene encodes CDR1 MNHNS and CDR2 SASEGT. Unmatched junction bases numbered 2, after V lost 6 bases and J lost 8 bases. CDR3 sequence: CASSPGGGYTF. In DNA form, the CDR3 reads TGTGCCAGCAGCCCAGGGGGCGGCTACACCTTC.

This CDR3 is CASKTMYEQYF. Here the CDR3 DNA reads TGTGCCAGCAAAACTATGTACGAGCAGTACTTC. The J gene is TRBJ2-5, the V gene TRBV6-1; D is unclear. The end of the DNA is better explained by TRBJ2-7, so the J call may be wrong. CDR3 length: 11 residues. Germline assignment: CDR1 MNHNS and CDR2 SASEGT.

This chain joins TRBV4-1 and TRBJ2-7; D ambiguous. This CDR3 has 13 amino acids. Germline CDR1 and CDR2: MGHRA and YSYEKL. V was cut by 3 bases and J by 4 bases, with 10 bases left in between. CDR3 in DNA: TGCGCCAGCAGCCAGGGTGCTGGGTACGAGCAGTACTTC. Translation gives CASSQGAGYEQYF.

This clone was detected only once. The genes are TRBV7-2 and TRBJ2-1; D is unresolved. The CDR3 consists of 14 residues. Per the germline V gene, CDR1 is SGHTA and CDR2 is FQGNSA. V was pared by 3 bases and J by 0 bases, with 6 bases between. The CDR3 nucleotides read TGTGCCAGCAGCTTTGGCTTCTCCTACAATGAGCAGTTCTTC. Translating gives CASSFGFSYNEQFF.

V is TRBV11-1 and J is TRBJ2-2; D remains ambiguous. Deletions cut 3 bases from V and 4 bases from J, with 6 bases between. This CDR3 is built from 13 residues. Per the germline V gene, CDR1 is SGHAT and CDR2 is FQDESV (reference sequence). The DNA of the CDR3 is TGTGCCAGCAGCTTCTCAAGCACCGGGGAGCTGTTTTTT. This encodes CASSFSSTGELFF.

Only a few counts were recorded for this clone. The chain is built from TRBV6-5 and TRBJ1-4; D may be TRBD1 (5 bases). The V gene lost 0 bases and the J gene lost 6 bases, with 14 bases spanning the gap. CDR3 length equals 16 residues. Germline V CDR1 and CDR2: MNHEY, SVGAGI. CDR3: CASSYSGDAEDEKLFF. In DNA, the CDR3 is TGTGCCAGCAGTTACTCGGGGGACGCGGAAGATGAAAAACTGTTTTTT.

The V gene is TRBV7-9, the J gene TRBJ1-1; D possibly corresponds to TRBD1 (5 bases). CDR3 length: 14 residues. The germline V gene encodes CDR1 SEHNR and CDR2 FQNEAQ (reference sequence). V gave up 5 bases and J gave up 1 base, with 11 bases separating them. CDR3 sequence reads: CASSKIRENTEAFF. CDR3 nucleotide sequence: TGTGCCAGCAGCAAAATCAGGGAGAACACTGAAGCTTTCTTT.

V gene TRBV7-2 combines with J gene TRBJ2-3; the D is unclear. The CDR3 is 12 amino acids. The V end was cut by 2 bases, the J end by 5 bases, with 5 bases between. The germline gives CDR1 SGHTA, CDR2 FQGNSA. The CDR3 DNA is TGTGCCAGCAGCTTATACGTAGATACGCAGTATTTT. It encodes CASSLYVDTQYF.

This clone has only one observation. The rearrangement links TRBV7-9 to TRBJ1-1, with unresolved D. The V end lost 6 bases, the J end lost 7 bases, and 18 bases lay between the germline ends. The CDR3 contains 14 residues. CDR1 is SEHNR, CDR2 FQNEAQ, per germline (reference sequence). CDR3 nucleotides: TGTGCCAGCAGTTCCAACTACGACATTCATGAAGCTTTCTTT. Its translation: CASSSNYDIHEAFF. Looking up the rest from reference TRBV7-9 and TRBJ1-1 gives the full variable domain: DTGVSQNPRHKITKRGQNVTFRCDPISEHNRLYWYRQTLGQGPEFLTYFQNEAQLEKSRLLSDRFSAERPKGSFSTLEIQRTEQGDSAMYLCASSSNYDIHEAFFGQGTRLTVV.